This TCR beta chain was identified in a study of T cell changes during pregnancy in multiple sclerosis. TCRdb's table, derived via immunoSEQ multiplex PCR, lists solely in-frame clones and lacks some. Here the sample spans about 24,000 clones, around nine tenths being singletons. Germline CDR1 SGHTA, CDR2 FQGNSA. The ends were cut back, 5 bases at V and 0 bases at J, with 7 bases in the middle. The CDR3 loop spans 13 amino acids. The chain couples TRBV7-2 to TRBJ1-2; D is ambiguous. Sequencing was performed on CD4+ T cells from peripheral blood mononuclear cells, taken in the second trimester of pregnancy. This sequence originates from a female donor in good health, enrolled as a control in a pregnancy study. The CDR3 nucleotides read TGTGCCAGCAGCCCCGGGGCTAACTATGGCTACACCTTC. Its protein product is CASSPGANYGYTF. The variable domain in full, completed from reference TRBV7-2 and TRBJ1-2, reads GAGVSQSPSNKVTEKGKDVELRCDPISGHTALYWYRQSLGQGLEFLIYFQGNSAPDKSGLPSDRFSAERTGGSVSTLTIQRTQQEDSAVYLCASSPGANYGYTFGSGTRLTVV.